The clone carrying this TCR beta chain was recorded many times. Its antigen is undetermined. Unsorted libraries were prepared from 2 million PBMCs held at -80 C. The data were obtained in a study of neurological immune-mediated disorders. For the study at large: Secondary progressive disease was present in 3, and relapsing-remitting disease in approximately 30, of the 35 or so multiple sclerosis patients.

Study-wide results and limits: When repertoires were grouped phylogenetically, those of 18 of 34 multiple sclerosis patients fell into one related-CDR3 cluster, a possible signature.

The CDR3 runs 14 residues. V was pared by 7 bases and J by 4 bases, with 8 bases of the junction left unmatched. Germline V gene lookup returns CDR1 MNHNS and CDR2 SASEGT. Sequencing of 15-18 subjects in each run yielded over 180 million TCR-beta sequences. TCRdb re-called the 5' RACE reads with MiXCR, one entry per CDR3 protein. The sample holds about 95,000 distinct CDR3 sequences; 3.5% are singletons and the top ten take 5% to 6.5%. V usage is TRBV6-1 and J usage is TRBJ2-7, with 9 bases matching TRBD2. This clonotype was sampled from a woman between 18 and 29 years old with multiple sclerosis. The sample comprised PBMCs. Here the CDR3 DNA reads TGTGCCAGCAACCGACTAGCGGAAATTTACGAGCAGTACTTC. Its translation: CASNRLAEIYEQYF.